The next 8 T cell receptor beta chains were all read from a single sample in a study of CD8+ T cells in alopecia areata. Treatment defined: oral pan-JAK inhibitor, 5-10 mg twice daily. Reverse transcription of extracted RNA yielded cDNA, which provided the sequencing template. Some clones are missing from TCRdb's copy, which holds only in-frame ones; the method was immunoSEQ multiplex PCR. The table has over 150,000 clones, about 55% seen once. Sequencing used CD8+ T cells sorted from blood, obtained at week 24, from a patient treated with tofacitinib. Source of these receptors: a human donor with alopecia areata.

The genes are TRBV19 and TRBJ2-7; D is unclear. The CDR3 covers 15 residues. CDR1 and CDR2 (germline): LNHDA, SQIVND (reference sequence). Trimming removed 3 bases at V and 2 bases at J, with 14 bases between. In DNA form, the CDR3 reads TGTGCCAGTAGTATCGGTCTGGGTCCGACCTACGAGCAGTACTTC. Its protein product is CASSIGLGPTYEQYF.

V and J are TRBV4-3 and TRBJ2-7, with TRBD1 identical over 10 bases. Trimming at V came to 1 base and at J to 9 bases, leaving 15 bases not matched to a gene. The CDR3 extends over 17 amino acids. Germline values: CDR1 LGHNA, CDR2 YSLEER. In DNA form, the CDR3 reads TGCGCCAGCAGCCAAGGAGGGACAGGGGCGAACTACGAGCGGCAGTACTTC. Protein product: CASSQGGTGANYERQYF.

The rearrangement uses TRBV10-3 and TRBJ1-2, with a weak D call TRBD1 (5 bases). V was clipped by 7 bases and J by 6 bases, with 15 bases between them. Germline CDR1 reads ENHRY; CDR2 reads SYGVKD. The CDR3 is 13 amino acids. This CDR3 reads CAIMRAGIDGYTF. In DNA, the CDR3 is TGTGCCATCATGAGGGCAGGGATTGATGGCTACACCTTC.

This sequence joins TRBV7-2 and TRBJ2-7; D may be TRBD2 (5 bases). Per germline, CDR1 SGHTA and CDR2 FQGNSA. With 5 bases removed from V and 2 bases from J, the gap between germline ends came to 16 bases. The CDR3 spans 15 residues. The CDR3 DNA sequence: TGTGCCAGCAGCCCCGGGTCCTCGGGGACCTACGAGCAGTACTTC. Encoded protein: CASSPGSSGTYEQYF. The variable domain in full, completed from reference TRBV7-2 and TRBJ2-7, reads GAGVSQSPSNKVTEKGKDVELRCDPISGHTALYWYRQSLGQGLEFLIYFQGNSAPDKSGLPSDRFSAERTGGSVSTLTIQRTQQEDSAVYLCASSPGSSGTYEQYFGPGTRLTVT.

The J gene is TRBJ1-5, the V gene TRBV12-5; D is possibly TRBD1 (6 bases). Germline values: CDR1 LGHNT, CDR2 FRNRAP. This CDR3 has 12 amino acids. V was pared by 8 bases and J by 4 bases, with 9 bases between. The DNA of the CDR3 is TGTGCTAGTAGTACAGGGAATCAGCCCCAGCATTTT. Amino acid sequence: CASSTGNQPQHF.

The rearrangement links TRBV25-1 to TRBJ1-5; the D is unclear. Germline loops: CDR1 MGHDK, CDR2 SYGVNS. V lost 4 bases and J lost 6, with 13 bases in between. The CDR3 consists of 14 residues. The CDR3 DNA is TGTGCCAGCAGTGGTGGAGAGGGTCCTCAGCCCCAGCATTTT. Its translation is CASSGGEGPQPQHF.

The rearrangement uses TRBV9 and TRBJ2-1; D uncertain. V lost 0 bases, J lost 3 bases, and 4 bases lay in between. The CDR3 has 13 amino acids. CDR1 is SGDLS, CDR2 YYNGEE, per germline. Here the CDR3 DNA reads TGTGCCAGCAGCGTAGCGGTCTACAATGAGCAGTTCTTC. Residues: CASSVAVYNEQFF.

This clone appeared a few times. The chain carries TRBV4-3 and TRBJ2-7, with TRBD2 as a possible D gene (6 bases). The V end lost 2 bases, the J end lost 0 bases, and 11 bases lay between the germline ends. Germline CDR1 reads LGHNA; CDR2 reads YSLEER. The CDR3 consists of 15 residues. CDR3 region: CASSQTSLSSYEQYF. In DNA, the CDR3 is TGCGCCAGCAGCCAAACTAGCTTAAGCTCCTACGAGCAGTACTTC.